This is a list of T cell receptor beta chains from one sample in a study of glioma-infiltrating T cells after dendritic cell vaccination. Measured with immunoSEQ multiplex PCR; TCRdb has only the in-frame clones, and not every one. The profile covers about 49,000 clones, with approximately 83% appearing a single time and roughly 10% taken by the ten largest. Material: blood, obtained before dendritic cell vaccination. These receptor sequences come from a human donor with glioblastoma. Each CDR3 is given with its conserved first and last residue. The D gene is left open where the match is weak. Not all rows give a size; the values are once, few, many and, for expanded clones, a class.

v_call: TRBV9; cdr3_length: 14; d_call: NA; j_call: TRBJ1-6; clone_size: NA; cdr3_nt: TGTGCCAGCAGCGTCGCGGGGCAGGACACCCCCCTCCACTTT; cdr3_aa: CASSVAGQDTPLHF
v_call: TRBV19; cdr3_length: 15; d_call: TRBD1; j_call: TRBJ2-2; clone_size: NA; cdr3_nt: TGTGCCAGTAGTAATGACAGGGTATGGACCGGGGAGCTGTTTTTT; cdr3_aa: CASSNDRVWTGELFF
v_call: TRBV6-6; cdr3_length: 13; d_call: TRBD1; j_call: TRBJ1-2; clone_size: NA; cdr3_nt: TGTGCCAGCACCCCGGACAGGAACTATGGCTACACCTTC; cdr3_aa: CASTPDRNYGYTF
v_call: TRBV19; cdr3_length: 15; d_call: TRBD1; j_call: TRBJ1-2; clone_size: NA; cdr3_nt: TGTGCCAGTAGGGGTACAGGGGGCGCCGGAGATGGCTACACCTTC; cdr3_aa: CASRGTGGAGDGYTF
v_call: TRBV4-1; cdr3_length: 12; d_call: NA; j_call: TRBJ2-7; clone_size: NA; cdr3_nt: TGCGCCAGCAGCCATGTCCAATACGAGCAGTACTTC; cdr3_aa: CASSHVQYEQYF
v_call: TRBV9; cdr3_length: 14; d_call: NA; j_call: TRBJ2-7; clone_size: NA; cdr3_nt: TGTGCCAGCAGCGTAGCTCTCCTAGGATACGAGCAGTACTTC; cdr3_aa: CASSVALLGYEQYF
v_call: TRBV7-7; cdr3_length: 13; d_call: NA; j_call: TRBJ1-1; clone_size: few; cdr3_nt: TGTGCTAGCAGCTTAGACCACAAAAGTGAAGCTTTCTTT; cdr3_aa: CASSLDHKSEAFF
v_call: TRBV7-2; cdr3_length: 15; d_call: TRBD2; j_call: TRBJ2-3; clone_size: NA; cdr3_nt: TGTGCCAGCAGCTGGAGGGGAGGGCCGGCGGATACGCAGTATTTT; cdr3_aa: CASSWRGGPADTQYF
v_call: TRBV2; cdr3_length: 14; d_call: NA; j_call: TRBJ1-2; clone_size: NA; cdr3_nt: TGTGCCAGCAGTGATCGGGTCGGTAACTATGGCTACACCTTC; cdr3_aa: CASSDRVGNYGYTF
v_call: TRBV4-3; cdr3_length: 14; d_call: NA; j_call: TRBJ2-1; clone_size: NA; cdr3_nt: TGCGCCAGCAGCCTCTCGGGACTTCCCAATGAGCAGTTCTTC; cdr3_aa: CASSLSGLPNEQFF